Here is one T cell receptor beta chain with its context. This clonotype has a single count. Its antigen has not been determined. No qualities accompany the bases; no much larger clone lies one base away. One read alone is a weak basis. The sample originates from a study of CD8 T cells in Susac syndrome (dated by TCRdb to the late 2010s). For the wider study: Whether CD8+ T cell activation and differentiation in Susac syndrome was antigen driven was tested using repertoire sequencing. Broader findings and caveats from the paper: The study acknowledged that relatively few individuals were included in the TCR sequencing and HLA analysis.

Inclusive of the bounding cysteine and phenylalanine, the CDR3 is 16 residues long. The sequence is cut down to CDR3 DNA, 48 bases in frame from base 1. The germline V end is reduced by 0 bases and the J end by 8 bases; junction bases left unmatched: 6. RNA was extracted with the RNeasy kit and roughly 0.5 to 1 ug was reverse transcribed using random hexamers. The immunoSEQ multiplex PCR assay, which covers 54 Vbeta and 13 Jbeta segments, was used to amplify TCR beta CDR3 regions. PCR amplification bias was corrected using a synthetic template baseline for primer optimization and computational correction. The paper's data handling went like this. Reads were annotated to V, D and J genes per IMGT and analyzed with immunoSEQ Analyzer, keeping only productive sequences. Clonality was computed as one minus Shannon entropy normalized by log2 of the number of productive unique sequences. Public and private clones were assessed among the 100 most prevalent clones of each patient and control. A clone was defined as Susac-specific if it was absent from the healthy and MS cohorts, from around 960 published viral clones and from other ImmuneACCESS disease sequences. The public reads were reprocessed in TCRdb via fastp at Q25 and MiXCR, keeping in-frame beta chains. A single entry per CDR3 protein holds the most common genes and DNA from its merged rows. In this record, the V and J calls reflect TCRdb's handling and not the investigators' own analysis. This sample has 120,000 or so distinct CDR3 sequences in its table, and 85% to 95% of those were observed once. About 0.089% of the sample is taken by the ten largest.

Peripheral blood CD8+ and CD4+ T cells from healthy donors, Susac syndrome patients and multiple sclerosis patients were profiled using high-throughput TCR beta sequencing. Healthy donors were included as age- and sex-matched controls. Bulk CD8+ and CD4+ T cells were purified magnetically by negative isolation, whereas CD8+ TEMRA cells were enriched by FACS. Blood was drawn into EDTA tubes, processed within 24 hours, and PBMCs were isolated by density gradient centrifugation. PBMCs intended for TCR sequencing were cryopreserved in liquid nitrogen and thawed later in a water bath at 37 degrees C. The sorted or isolated CD4+, CD8+ and CD8+ TEMRA cells reached a purity of at least 90%.

The source material was CD4+ T cells from PBMCs. This receptor was identified in a human donor in good health. The chain is encoded by TRBV23-1 joined to TRBJ2-1, with 11 bases aligning to TRBD2. TRBV23-1 is recorded as an ORF, its role being uncertain. The CDR3 has the sequence CASSQSLAGGPHEQFF. Here is the DNA: TGCGCCAGCAGTCAATCCTTAGCGGGAGGGCCCCATGAGCAGTTCTTC.